These T cell receptor beta chains were read from a single sample in a study of T-cell reconstitution after alpha-beta-depleted transplantation in children. TCRdb ran MiXCR on the PCR reads and lists one entry per CDR3 protein. Among about 610,000 distinct CDR3 sequences listed, approximately 10% were seen once. This specimen consisted of PBMCs from the stem cell graft donor, obtained from the stem cell graft. The receptors were gathered from a human donor who donated a stem cell graft to a child with acute myeloid leukemia. The CDR3 runs from the conserved cysteine through the conserved F or W. The D gene is left open where the match is weak. Size is omitted from some rows. Given values are once, few, many or a class for expanded clones.

J gene: TRBJ1-5; D gene: TRBD1; clone size: many; V gene: TRBV28; CDR3 protein: CASSRDRARDQPQHF; CDR3 DNA: TGTGCCAGCAGCCGTGACAGGGCGCGGGATCAGCCCCAGCATTTT
J gene: TRBJ2-5; D gene: TRBD2; clone size: many; V gene: TRBV27; CDR3 protein: CASSLGGVMETQYF; CDR3 DNA: TGTGCCAGCAGTTTAGGGGGGGTGATGGAGACCCAGTACTTC
J gene: TRBJ2-7; D gene: NA; clone size: many; V gene: TRBV30; CDR3 protein: CAWDLGPYEQYF; CDR3 DNA: TGTGCCTGGGATCTTGGACCCTACGAGCAGTACTTC
J gene: TRBJ2-1; D gene: NA; clone size: few; V gene: TRBV20-1; CDR3 protein: CSARGPTGVYNEQFF; CDR3 DNA: TGCAGTGCTAGAGGGCCGACAGGAGTCTACAATGAGCAGTTCTTC
J gene: TRBJ1-3; D gene: NA; clone size: NA; V gene: TRBV9; CDR3 protein: CASSTNPASGNTIYF; CDR3 DNA: TGTGCCAGCAGCACAAACCCGGCCTCTGGAAACACCATATATTTT
J gene: TRBJ2-7; D gene: TRBD2; clone size: few; V gene: TRBV20-1; CDR3 protein: CSVQTSGISYEQYF; CDR3 DNA: TGCAGTGTGCAGACTAGCGGGATCTCCTACGAGCAGTACTTC
J gene: TRBJ2-1; D gene: NA; clone size: NA; V gene: TRBV20-1; CDR3 protein: CSASFRRGAHNEQFF; CDR3 DNA: TGCAGTGCCTCGTTTCGGCGGGGCGCCCACAATGAGCAGTTCTTC
J gene: TRBJ1-4; D gene: NA; clone size: many; V gene: TRBV7-9; CDR3 protein: CASSLVGTNEKLFF; CDR3 DNA: TGTGCCAGCAGCCTGGTGGGAACTAATGAAAAACTGTTTTTT
J gene: TRBJ2-1; D gene: NA; clone size: few; V gene: TRBV6-2/TRBV6-3; CDR3 protein: CASSPQATNEQFF; CDR3 DNA: TGTGCCAGCAGCCCCCAGGCCACCAATGAGCAGTTCTTC
J gene: TRBJ1-1; D gene: NA; clone size: few; V gene: TRBV6-5; CDR3 protein: CASSKTNTEAFF; CDR3 DNA: TGTGCCAGCAGCAAGACGAACACTGAAGCTTTCTTT